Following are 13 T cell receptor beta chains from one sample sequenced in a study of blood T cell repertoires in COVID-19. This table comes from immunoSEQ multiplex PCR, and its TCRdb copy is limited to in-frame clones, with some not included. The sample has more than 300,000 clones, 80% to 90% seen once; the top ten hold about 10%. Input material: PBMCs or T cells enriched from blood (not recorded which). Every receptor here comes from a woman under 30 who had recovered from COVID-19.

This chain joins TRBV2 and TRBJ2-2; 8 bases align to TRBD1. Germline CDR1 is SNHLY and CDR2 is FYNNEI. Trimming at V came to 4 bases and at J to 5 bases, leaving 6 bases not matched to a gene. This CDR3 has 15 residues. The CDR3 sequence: CASSVRTGGTGELFF. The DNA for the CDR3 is TGTGCCAGCAGTGTAAGAACAGGGGGGACCGGGGAGCTGTTTTTT.

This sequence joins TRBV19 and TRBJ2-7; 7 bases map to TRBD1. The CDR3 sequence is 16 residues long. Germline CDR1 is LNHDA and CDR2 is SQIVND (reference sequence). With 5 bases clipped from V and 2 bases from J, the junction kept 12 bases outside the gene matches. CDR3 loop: CASSVGVGQGAYEQYF. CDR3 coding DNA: TGTGCCAGTAGTGTCGGAGTGGGGCAGGGGGCCTACGAGCAGTACTTC.

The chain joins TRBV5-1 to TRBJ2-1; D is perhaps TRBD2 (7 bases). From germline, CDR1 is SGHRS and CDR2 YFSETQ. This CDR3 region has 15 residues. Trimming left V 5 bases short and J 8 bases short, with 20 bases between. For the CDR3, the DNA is TGCGCCAGCAGATCAGGGAGGGGGACTCGCGATGAGCAGTTCTTC. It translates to CASRSGRGTRDEQFF. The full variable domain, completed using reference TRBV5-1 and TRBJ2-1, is KAGVTQTPRYLIKTRGQQVTLSCSPISGHRSVSWYQQTPGQGLQFLFEYFSETQRNKGNFPGRFSGRQFSNSRSEMNVSTLELGDSALYLCASRSGRGTRDEQFFGPGTRLTVL.

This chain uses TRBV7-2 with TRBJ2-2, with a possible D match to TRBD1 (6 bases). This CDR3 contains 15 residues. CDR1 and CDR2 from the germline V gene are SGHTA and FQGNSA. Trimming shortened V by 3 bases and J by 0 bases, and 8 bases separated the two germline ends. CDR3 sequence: CASSFRQANTGELFF. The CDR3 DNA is TGTGCCAGCAGCTTTCGACAGGCGAACACCGGGGAGCTGTTTTTT.

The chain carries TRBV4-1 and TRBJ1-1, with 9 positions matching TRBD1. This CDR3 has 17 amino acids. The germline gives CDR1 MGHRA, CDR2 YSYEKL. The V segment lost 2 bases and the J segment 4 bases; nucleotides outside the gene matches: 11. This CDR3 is CASSQSLLQGAFTEAFF. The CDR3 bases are TGCGCCAGCAGCCAATCCCTGTTACAGGGGGCGTTCACTGAAGCTTTCTTT.

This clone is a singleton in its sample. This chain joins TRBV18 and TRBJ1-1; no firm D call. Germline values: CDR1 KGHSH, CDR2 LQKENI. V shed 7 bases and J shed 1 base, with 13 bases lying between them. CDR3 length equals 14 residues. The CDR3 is CASCPQDTNTEAFF. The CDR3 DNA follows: TGTGCCAGCTGCCCGCAGGATACGAACACTGAAGCTTTCTTT.

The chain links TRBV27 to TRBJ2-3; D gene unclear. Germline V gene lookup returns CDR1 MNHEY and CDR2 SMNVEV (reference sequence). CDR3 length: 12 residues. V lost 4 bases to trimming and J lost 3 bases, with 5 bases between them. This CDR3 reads CASSSQTDTQYF. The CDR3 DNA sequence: TGTGCCAGCAGTTCCCAGACAGATACGCAGTATTTT.

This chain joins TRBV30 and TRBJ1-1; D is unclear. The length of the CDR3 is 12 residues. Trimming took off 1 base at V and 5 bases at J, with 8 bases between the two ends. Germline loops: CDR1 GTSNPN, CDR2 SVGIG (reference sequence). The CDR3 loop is CAWSDGVTEAFF. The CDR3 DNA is TGTGCCTGGAGTGACGGGGTTACTGAAGCTTTCTTT.

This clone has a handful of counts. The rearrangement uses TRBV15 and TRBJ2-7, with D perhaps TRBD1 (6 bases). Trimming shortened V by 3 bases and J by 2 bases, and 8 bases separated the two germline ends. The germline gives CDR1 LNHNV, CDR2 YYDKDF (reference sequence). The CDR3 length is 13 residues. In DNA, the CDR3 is TGTGCCACCAGCAGCGACAGGACCTACGAGCAGTACTTC. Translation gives CATSSDRTYEQYF.

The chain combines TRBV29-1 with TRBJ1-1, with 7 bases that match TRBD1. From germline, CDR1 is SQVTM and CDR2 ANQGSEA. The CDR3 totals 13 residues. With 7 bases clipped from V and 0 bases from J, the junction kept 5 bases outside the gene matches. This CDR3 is CSGLGQMNTEAFF. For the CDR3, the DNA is TGCAGCGGTCTGGGACAGATGAACACTGAAGCTTTCTTT.

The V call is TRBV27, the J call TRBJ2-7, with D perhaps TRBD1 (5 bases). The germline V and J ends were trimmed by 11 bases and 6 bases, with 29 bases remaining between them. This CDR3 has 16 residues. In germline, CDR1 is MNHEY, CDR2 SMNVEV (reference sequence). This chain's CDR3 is CASQKRDQGPPGEQYF. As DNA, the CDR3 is TGTGCCTCCCAGAAAAGGGATCAGGGTCCGCCCGGCGAGCAGTACTTC.

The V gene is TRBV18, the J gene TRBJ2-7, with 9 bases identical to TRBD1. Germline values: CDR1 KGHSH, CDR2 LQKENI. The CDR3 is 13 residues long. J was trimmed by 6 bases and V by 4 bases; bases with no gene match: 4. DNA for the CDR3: TGTGCCAGCTCACAATCGGACAGGGGCGAGCAGTACTTC. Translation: CASSQSDRGEQYF.

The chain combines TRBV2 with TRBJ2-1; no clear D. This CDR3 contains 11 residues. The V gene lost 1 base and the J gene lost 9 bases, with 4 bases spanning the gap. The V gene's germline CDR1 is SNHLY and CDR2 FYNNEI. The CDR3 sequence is CASSEGSEQFF. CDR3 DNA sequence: TGTGCCAGCAGTGAAGGTAGTGAGCAGTTCTTC.